This T cell receptor beta chain was retrieved from a study of cytomegalovirus exposure and HLA in healthy donors. Use of 60 Vbeta and 13 Jbeta primers characterized the PCR. TCRdb keeps only in-frame clones here, not all; method: immunoSEQ multiplex PCR. The repertoire holds some 160,000 clones, with less than 90% as singletons. Study findings and constraints: When analyzed later, a missense DCLRE1C variant was found to be linked to TCR beta V- and J-gene trimming. As was reported, the HLA-A and HLA-B alleles of most subjects were accurately predicted from TCR beta sequences.

A remark on this clone: What it recognizes is unknown.

This receptor was identified in a woman in her late teens or twenties in good health and CMV-seronegative. The specimen was PBMCs.

The CDR3 region has the DNA TGTGCCAGCAGCCCCCGGAAAAAGCGGGGGGCCTACAATGAGCAGTTCTTC. Translated: CASSPRKKRGAYNEQFF. V usage is TRBV7-2 and J usage is TRBJ2-1; the match to TRBD2 covers 9 bases. Losses at the gene ends were 5 bases for V and 2 bases for J; bases not matched to a gene: 10. CDR3 length: 17 residues. Germline CDR1 SGHTA, CDR2 FQGNSA.